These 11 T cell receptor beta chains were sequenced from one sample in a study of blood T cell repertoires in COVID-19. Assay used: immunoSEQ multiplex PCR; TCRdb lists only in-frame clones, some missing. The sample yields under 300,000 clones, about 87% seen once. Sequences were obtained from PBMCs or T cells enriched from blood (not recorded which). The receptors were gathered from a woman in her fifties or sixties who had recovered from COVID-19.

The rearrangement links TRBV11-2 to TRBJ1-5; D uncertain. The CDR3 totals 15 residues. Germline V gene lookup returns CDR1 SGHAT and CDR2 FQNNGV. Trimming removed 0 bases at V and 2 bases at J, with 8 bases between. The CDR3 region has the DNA TGTGCCAGCAGCTTAGAGGTGGCGGGCAATCAGCCCCAGCATTTT. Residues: CASSLEVAGNQPQHF. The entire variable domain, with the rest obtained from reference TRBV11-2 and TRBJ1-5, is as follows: EAGVAQSPRYKIIEKRQSVAFWCNPISGHATLYWYQQILGQGPKLLIQFQNNGVVDDSQLPKDRFSAERLKGVDSTLKIQPAKLEDSAVYLCASSLEVAGNQPQHFGDGTRLSIL.

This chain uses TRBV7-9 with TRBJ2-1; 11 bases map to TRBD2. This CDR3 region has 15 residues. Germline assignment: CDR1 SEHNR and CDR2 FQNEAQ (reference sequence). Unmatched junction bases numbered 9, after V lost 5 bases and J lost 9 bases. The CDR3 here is CASSPSLAGVVEQFF. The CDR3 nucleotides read TGTGCCAGCAGCCCCTCACTAGCGGGAGTAGTTGAGCAGTTCTTC.

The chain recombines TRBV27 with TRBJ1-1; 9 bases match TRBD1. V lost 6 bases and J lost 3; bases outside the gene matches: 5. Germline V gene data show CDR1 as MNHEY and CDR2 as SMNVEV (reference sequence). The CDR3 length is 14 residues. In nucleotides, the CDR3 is TGTGCCAGCAGCCCGGGACAGGGCTACACTGAAGCTTTCTTT. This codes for CASSPGQGYTEAFF.

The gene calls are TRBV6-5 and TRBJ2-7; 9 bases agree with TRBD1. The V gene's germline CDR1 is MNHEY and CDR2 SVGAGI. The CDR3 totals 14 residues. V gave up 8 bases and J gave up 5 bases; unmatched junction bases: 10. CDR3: CASGINRGRHEQYF. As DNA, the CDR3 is TGTGCCAGCGGAATAAACAGGGGGCGCCACGAGCAGTACTTC.

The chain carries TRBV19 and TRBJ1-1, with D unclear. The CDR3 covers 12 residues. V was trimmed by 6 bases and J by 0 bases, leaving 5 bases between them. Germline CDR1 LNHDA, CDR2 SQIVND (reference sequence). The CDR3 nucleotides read TGTGCCAGTAGACTGATGAACACTGAAGCTTTCTTT. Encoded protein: CASRLMNTEAFF.

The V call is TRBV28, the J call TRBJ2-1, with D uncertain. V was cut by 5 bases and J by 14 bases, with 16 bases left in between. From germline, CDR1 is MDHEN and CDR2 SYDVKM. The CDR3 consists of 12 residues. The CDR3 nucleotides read TGTGCCAGCAGTCCCTCACAGTTTCCTAAGTTCTTC. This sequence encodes CASSPSQFPKFF.

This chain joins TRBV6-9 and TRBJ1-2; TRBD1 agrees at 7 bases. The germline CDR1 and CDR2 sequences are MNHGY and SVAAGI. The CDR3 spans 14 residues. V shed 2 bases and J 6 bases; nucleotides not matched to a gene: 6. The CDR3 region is CASSYTQGDNGYTF. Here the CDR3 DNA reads TGTGCCAGCAGTTATACTCAGGGGGATAATGGCTACACCTTC.

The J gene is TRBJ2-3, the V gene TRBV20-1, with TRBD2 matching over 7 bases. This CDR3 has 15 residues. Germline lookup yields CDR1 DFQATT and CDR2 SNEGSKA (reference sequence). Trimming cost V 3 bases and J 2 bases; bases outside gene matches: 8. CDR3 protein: CSASARDYPTDTQYF. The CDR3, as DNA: TGCAGTGCTAGTGCGCGGGACTACCCCACAGATACGCAGTATTTT.

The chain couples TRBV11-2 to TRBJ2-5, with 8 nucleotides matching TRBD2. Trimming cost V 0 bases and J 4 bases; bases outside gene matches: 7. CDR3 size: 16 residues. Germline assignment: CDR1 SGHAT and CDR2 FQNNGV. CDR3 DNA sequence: TGTGCCAGCAGCTTAGAGGGCGGGAGGATCGGAGAGACCCAGTACTTC. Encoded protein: CASSLEGGRIGETQYF.

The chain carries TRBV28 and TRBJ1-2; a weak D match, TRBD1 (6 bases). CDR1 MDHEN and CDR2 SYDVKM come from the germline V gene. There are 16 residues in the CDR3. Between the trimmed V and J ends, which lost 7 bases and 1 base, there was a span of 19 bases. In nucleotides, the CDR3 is TGTGCCAGCACCATAGGGGGGGTCCAACTTAACTATGGCTACACCTTC. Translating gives CASTIGGVQLNYGYTF.

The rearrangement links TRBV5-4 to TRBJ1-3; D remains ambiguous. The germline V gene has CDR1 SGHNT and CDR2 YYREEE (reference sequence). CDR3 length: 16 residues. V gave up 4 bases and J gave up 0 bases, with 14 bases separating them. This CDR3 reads CASSLGTGSSGNTIYF. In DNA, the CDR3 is TGTGCCAGCAGCCTAGGAACCGGGAGCTCTGGAAACACCATATATTTT.